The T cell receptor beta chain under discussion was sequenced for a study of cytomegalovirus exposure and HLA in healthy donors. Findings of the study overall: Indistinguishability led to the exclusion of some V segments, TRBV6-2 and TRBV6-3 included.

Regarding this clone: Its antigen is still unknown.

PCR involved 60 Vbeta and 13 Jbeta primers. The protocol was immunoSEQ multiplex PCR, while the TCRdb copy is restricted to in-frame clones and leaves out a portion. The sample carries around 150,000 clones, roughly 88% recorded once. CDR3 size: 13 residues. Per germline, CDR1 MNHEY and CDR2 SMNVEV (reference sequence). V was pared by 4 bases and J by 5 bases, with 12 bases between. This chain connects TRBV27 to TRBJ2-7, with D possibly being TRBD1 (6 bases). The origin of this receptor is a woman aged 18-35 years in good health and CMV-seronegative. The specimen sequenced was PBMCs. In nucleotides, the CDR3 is TGTGCCAGCAGTTGGGGGCAGGGAAACGAGCAGTACTTC. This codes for CASSWGQGNEQYF.